Listed here are 21 T cell receptor beta chains from one sample, sequenced in a study of blood T cell repertoires in COVID-19. Here immunoSEQ multiplex PCR was the method, and the copy in TCRdb shows in-frame clones only, minus some. There are some 250,000 clones in the sample; 70% to 90% occur only once, and about 16% lies in the top ten. The sample consisted of PBMCs or T cells enriched from blood (not recorded which). These receptors originate from a man between 18 and 29 years old who had recovered from COVID-19.

J is TRBJ1-4 and V is TRBV3-1 (or the pseudogene TRBV3-2); 9 bases are shared with TRBD1. Germline assignment: CDR1 LGHDT and CDR2 YNNKEL (reference sequence). J lost 5 bases, V lost 1 base, and 2 bases had no gene match. This CDR3 has 15 amino acids. The CDR3 spells CASSQGQGGNEKLFF. CDR3 bases: TGTGCCAGCAGCCAAGGACAGGGGGGGAATGAAAAACTGTTTTTT.

This chain joins TRBV12-3 or TRBV12-4 and TRBJ2-7; D gene ambiguous. Trimming stripped 2 bases from V and 6 bases from J, with 11 bases between. This CDR3 is built from 13 residues. This CDR3 is CASSLCEVCEQYF. The DNA for the CDR3 is TGTGCCAGCAGTTTATGTGAGGTGTGCGAGCAGTACTTC.

The chain couples TRBV2 to TRBJ1-1, with D possibly TRBD1 on 6 matching bases. The CDR3 runs 12 residues. Trimming pared 7 bases from V and 4 bases from J, leaving 10 bases between. In germline, CDR1 is SNHLY, CDR2 FYNNEI. The CDR3 protein is CASIRGSTEAFF. DNA for the CDR3: TGTGCCAGCATCAGGGGTTCCACTGAAGCTTTCTTT.

This sequence joins TRBV11-2 and TRBJ2-5; TRBD1 agrees at 8 bases. The CDR3 runs 17 residues. CDR1 is SGHAT, CDR2 FQNNGV, per germline. Unmatched junction bases numbered 18, after V lost 7 bases and J lost 5 bases. CDR3 in amino acids: CASTKTPIRGLTETQYF. The DNA of the CDR3 is TGTGCCAGCACCAAGACCCCAATCAGGGGGCTGACGGAGACCCAGTACTTC.

This clone was observed at least ten times. The chain joins TRBV16 to TRBJ1-6, with 7 bases that match TRBD1. V lost 3 bases, J lost 5 bases, and 4 bases stayed unmatched. Germline V CDR1 and CDR2: KGHSY, FQNENV. This CDR3 has 15 residues. CDR3 DNA: TGTGCCAGCAGCCAGATCGGGACAGATAATTCACCCCTCCACTTT. The encoded protein is CASSQIGTDNSPLHF.

This clone has a handful of counts. V usage is TRBV5-1 and J usage is TRBJ2-5, with D perhaps matching TRBD1 (5 bases). Germline loops: CDR1 SGHRS, CDR2 YFSETQ. The CDR3 length is 14 residues. Trimming took 5 bases from V and 1 from J, leaving 12 bases between them. CDR3 in amino acids: CASSTDSLQETQYF. Here the CDR3 DNA reads TGCGCCAGCAGTACTGACAGCCTCCAAGAGACCCAGTACTTC.

In the case of this clone: The same CDR3 also results from other DNA sequences found in this sample. The CDR3: CASSPGQSSYEQYF. In DNA form, the CDR3 reads TGTGCCAGCTCACCAGGGCAGAGCTCCTACGAGCAGTACTTC. The chain employs TRBV18 and TRBJ2-7; D ambiguous. CDR1 KGHSH and CDR2 LQKENI come from the germline V gene. CDR3 length: 14 residues. V lost 2 bases and J lost 0, with 8 bases in between.

V usage is TRBV11-2 and J usage is TRBJ2-1; 11 nucleotides line up with TRBD2. This CDR3 spans 16 amino acids. Germline V gene lookup returns CDR1 SGHAT and CDR2 FQNNGV. With 3 bases clipped from V and 3 bases from J, the junction kept 4 bases outside the gene matches. The CDR3 region is CASSFVAGGIYNEQFF. The CDR3, as DNA: TGTGCCAGCAGCTTCGTAGCGGGGGGGATCTACAATGAGCAGTTCTTC.

The rearrangement links TRBV2 to TRBJ2-2; D ambiguous. Looked up from germline, CDR1 is SNHLY and CDR2 is FYNNEI. Trimming removed 5 bases at V and 0 bases at J, with 10 bases between. This CDR3 has 15 amino acids. The CDR3 loop is CASSLDPANTGELFF. The CDR3 DNA is TGTGCCAGCAGTCTAGACCCGGCGAACACCGGGGAGCTGTTTTTT.

This chain connects TRBV15 to TRBJ1-3; no reliable D call. Trimming stripped 0 bases from V and 0 bases from J, with 9 bases between. This CDR3 has 16 residues. In germline, CDR1 is LNHNV, CDR2 YYDKDF (reference sequence). In DNA, the CDR3 is TGTGCCACCAGCAGAGATGAGGGATTCTCTGGAAACACCATATATTTT. It codes for CATSRDEGFSGNTIYF.

The chain links TRBV5-1 to TRBJ1-4; TRBD1 matches at 7 bases. Germline CDR1 SGHRS, CDR2 YFSETQ. CDR3 length equals 15 residues. Trimming removed 4 bases from V and 5 bases from J; junction bases left unmatched: 8. CDR3 loop: CASSKPGQKNEKLFF. The CDR3 DNA reads as TGCGCCAGCAGCAAGCCGGGACAGAAGAATGAAAAACTGTTTTTT.

The genes are TRBV30 and TRBJ2-5, with 12 bases matching TRBD2. The germline V gene has CDR1 GTSNPN and CDR2 SVGIG (reference sequence). V shed 7 bases and J 3 bases; nucleotides not matched to a gene: 3. The CDR3 contains 13 residues. CDR3: CASGLAGKETQYF. DNA for the CDR3: TGTGCCTCCGGACTAGCGGGAAAAGAGACCCAGTACTTC. The full variable domain, in which reference TRBV30 and TRBJ2-5 provide the parts outside the CDR3, is SQTIHQWPATLVQPVGSPLSLECTVEGTSNPNLYWYRQAAGRGLQLLFYSVGIGQISSEVPQNLSASRPQDRQFILSSKKLLLSDSGFYLCASGLAGKETQYFGPGTRLLVL.

This CDR3 reads CASSQAASYEQYF. The CDR3 DNA reads as TGTGCCAGCAGCCAGGCCGCATCGTACGAGCAGTACTTC. The rearrangement joins TRBV3-1 (or the pseudogene TRBV3-2) to TRBJ2-7; no firm D call. The V gene lost 3 bases and the J gene lost 4 bases, with 10 bases spanning the gap. The germline V gene encodes CDR1 LGHDT and CDR2 YNNKEL (reference sequence). This CDR3 region has 13 residues.

This clone has more than one count but fewer than ten. The chain carries TRBV7-2 and TRBJ2-2, with D perhaps TRBD1 (5 bases). Germline V CDR1 and CDR2: SGHTA, FQGNSA. Trimming took off 3 bases at V and 2 bases at J, with 13 bases between the two ends. The CDR3 sequence is 16 residues long. In nucleotides, the CDR3 is TGTGCCAGCAGCTTGTTTTTCGGACACAACACCGGGGAGCTGTTTTTT. This sequence encodes CASSLFFGHNTGELFF.

This clone occurred once. The V call is TRBV6-5, the J call TRBJ2-5; perhaps TRBD2 as D (7 bases). CDR3 length: 15 residues. The germline gives CDR1 MNHEY, CDR2 SVGAGI. V shed 2 bases and J shed 2 bases, with 12 bases lying between them. DNA for the CDR3: TGTGCCAGCAGTTACGCAAAGGGGGGGCAAGAGACCCAGTACTTC. It yields the protein CASSYAKGGQETQYF.

V is TRBV27 and J is TRBJ2-6; TRBD1 might be the D (5 bases). Trimming removed 7 bases at V and 4 bases at J, with 8 bases between. Germline V lookup: CDR1 MNHEY, CDR2 SMNVEV (reference sequence). CDR3 length: 13 residues. The DNA of the CDR3 is TGTGCCAGCACCCAGGGCGGGGCCAACGTCCTGACTTTC. Amino acid sequence: CASTQGGANVLTF.

The gene calls are TRBV29-1 and TRBJ2-1; TRBD1 matches at 8 bases. The CDR3 is made up of 13 amino acids. Per germline, CDR1 SQVTM and CDR2 ANQGSEA. V lost 4 bases to trimming and J lost 9 bases; unmatched junction nucleotides: 8. CDR3 nucleotides: TGCAGCGTTGCGGCTACAACAGGGGGTGAGCAGTTCTTC. Translation: CSVAATTGGEQFF.

The CDR3 DNA reads as TGTGCCAGCAGCGAGACGGGATCACATACGCAGTATTTT. Translating gives CASSETGSHTQYF. The rearrangement uses TRBV7-2 and TRBJ2-3, with D tentatively TRBD2 (5 bases). Germline V gene data show CDR1 as SGHTA and CDR2 as FQGNSA. V shed 5 bases and J shed 7 bases, with 13 bases lying between them. The CDR3 extends over 13 amino acids.

This clone turned up a few times. This rearrangement joins TRBV9 to TRBJ1-6, with TRBD1 identical over 8 bases. J lost 10 bases, V lost 3 bases, and 0 bases had no gene match. Looked up from germline, CDR1 is SGDLS and CDR2 is YYNGEE. The CDR3 length is 12 residues. The CDR3 sequence is CASSAGGSPLHF. The DNA for the CDR3 is TGTGCCAGCAGCGCAGGGGGCTCACCCCTCCACTTT. Supplemented by reference TRBV9 and TRBJ1-6, the full variable domain reads DSGVTQTPKHLITATGQRVTLRCSPRSGDLSVYWYQQSLDQGLQFLIQYYNGEERAKGNILERFSAQQFPDLHSELNLSSLELGDSALYFCASSAGGSPLHFGNGTRLTVT.

The V gene is TRBV12-5, the J gene TRBJ1-1, with a tentative D call TRBD1 (6 bases). The CDR3 contains 11 residues. Germline CDR1 is LGHNT and CDR2 is FRNRAP. Between the trimmed V and J ends, which lost 7 bases and 10 bases, there was a span of 13 bases. This chain's CDR3 is CASENRDGAFF. CDR3 DNA: TGTGCTAGTGAAAACAGGGATGGAGCTTTCTTT.

The gene calls are TRBV19 and TRBJ1-5, with no clear D. The V end was cut by 1 base, the J end by 3 bases, with 7 bases between. The CDR3 runs to 14 residues. CDR1 is LNHDA, CDR2 SQIVND, per germline (reference sequence). CDR3 protein: CASSIVENNQPQHF. In nucleotides, the CDR3 is TGTGCCAGTAGTATAGTGGAGAACAATCAGCCCCAGCATTTT.